The next 19 T cell receptor beta chains were all read from a single sample in a study of spatial heterogeneity in lung cancer. TCRdb reprocessed the 5' RACE reads with MiXCR, giving one entry per CDR3 protein. There are 95,000 or so distinct CDR3 sequences in the sample; approximately 8.2% occur only once, and 6.9% lies in the top ten. The time point denotes: sample taken at primary tumor resection. Unsorted whole RNA samples from tumor, nontumor lung or frozen PBMC were sequenced. The specimen comprised PBMCs, sampled at surgery. The source is a male donor with early-stage non-small cell lung cancer.

This clonotype appeared many times. The chain joins TRBV4-3 to TRBJ1-1; a weak D match, TRBD1 (5 bases). Trimming pared 0 bases from V and 1 base from J, leaving 12 bases between. There are 16 residues in the CDR3. Looked up from germline, CDR1 is LGHNA and CDR2 is YSLEER. CDR3 in DNA: TGCGCCAGCAGCCAAGATTGGCGACAGCGGAACACTGAAGCTTTCTTT. Amino acid sequence: CASSQDWRQRNTEAFF.

This clonotype was seen a few times. The rearrangement uses TRBV2 and TRBJ2-5; 7 positions agree with TRBD1. CDR1 and CDR2 (germline): SNHLY, FYNNEI. This CDR3 is 14 amino acids long. V lost 3 bases to trimming and J lost 3 bases; unmatched junction nucleotides: 4. The CDR3 spells CASSDTQGKETQYF. The CDR3 nucleotides are TGTGCCAGCAGTGATACACAGGGGAAAGAGACCCAGTACTTC.

This clonotype was recorded many times. V is TRBV7-9 and J is TRBJ2-3; TRBD2 matches at 10 bases. There are 15 residues in the CDR3. V lost 3 bases to trimming and J lost 2 bases; unmatched junction nucleotides: 2. The V gene's germline CDR1 is SEHNR and CDR2 FQNEAQ (reference sequence). CDR3 loop: CASSLLAGVTDTQYF. The DNA of the CDR3 is TGTGCCAGCAGCTTGCTAGCGGGGGTCACAGATACGCAGTATTTT.

V is TRBV7-2 and J is TRBJ2-7; no clear D. Germline assignment: CDR1 SGHTA and CDR2 FQGNSA. There are 15 residues in the CDR3. The V end lost 1 base, the J end lost 0 bases, and 10 bases lay between the germline ends. The CDR3 DNA follows: TGTGCCAGCAGCTTAGGGCCGGTGAGCTCCTACGAGCAGTACTTC. Translated: CASSLGPVSSYEQYF.

This clonotype was detected a few times. The chain carries TRBV4-2 and TRBJ2-3, with 11 nucleotides matching TRBD2. This CDR3 spans 16 amino acids. V shed 1 base, J shed 5 bases, and the junction held 5 bases outside the gene matches. Germline CDR1 reads LGHNA; CDR2 reads YNFKEQ. In nucleotides, the CDR3 is TGTGCCAGCAGCCAAGGACTAGCGGGGAAGAGAGATACGCAGTATTTT. This sequence encodes CASSQGLAGKRDTQYF.

The chain couples TRBV24-1 to TRBJ2-5, with D perhaps TRBD1 (6 bases). This CDR3 is 13 amino acids long. In germline, CDR1 is KGHDR, CDR2 SFDVKD. V gave up 7 bases and J gave up 5 bases, with 13 bases separating them. Here the CDR3 reads CATRDSRRETQYF. CDR3 in DNA: TGTGCCACCAGGGACAGCCGGAGGGAGACCCAGTACTTC.

The chain is built from TRBV10-3 and TRBJ1-5; 8 bases line up with TRBD1. The junction had 14 bases not matched to a gene; V was cut back by 2 bases and J by 5 bases. CDR1 is ENHRY, CDR2 SYGVKD, per germline. The CDR3 loop spans 18 amino acids. CDR3 loop: CAISEGPGTGTGHQPQHF. The DNA of the CDR3 is TGTGCCATCAGTGAGGGTCCCGGGACAGGAACGGGGCATCAGCCCCAGCATTTT.

This clonotype was counted ten times or more. V gene TRBV9 combines with J gene TRBJ1-1; D is perhaps TRBD1 (6 bases). The V end lost 1 base, the J end lost 4 bases, and 11 bases lay between the germline ends. Germline assignment: CDR1 SGDLS and CDR2 YYNGEE. The CDR3 contains 14 residues. This CDR3 is CASSVQDRITEAFF. CDR3 bases: TGTGCCAGCAGCGTACAGGACAGAATCACTGAAGCTTTCTTT.

This clonotype has only a few counts. V usage is TRBV27 and J usage is TRBJ2-7, with 9 bases identical to TRBD2. This CDR3 is built from 17 residues. Unmatched junction bases numbered 12, after V lost 4 bases and J lost 2 bases. CDR1 and CDR2 from the germline V gene are MNHEY and SMNVEV (reference sequence). This chain's CDR3 is CASSSLGASGTPYEQYF. The DNA for the CDR3 is TGTGCCAGCAGTTCCCTAGGGGCTAGCGGGACACCCTACGAGCAGTACTTC.

This clonotype was recorded at least ten times. V and J are TRBV12-3 or TRBV12-4 and TRBJ1-2; D unresolved. Between the trimmed V and J ends, which lost 4 bases and 8 bases, there was a span of 14 bases. The CDR3 is 13 residues long. As DNA, the CDR3 is TGTGCCAGCAGTTCCCCCGGTTCGTGGGGCTACACCTTC. Amino acid sequence: CASSSPGSWGYTF.

As concerns this clonotype: This sequence may be a read error, since a much larger clone differs from it by one base. The chain employs TRBV6-2 or TRBV6-3 and TRBJ2-1, with a tentative D call TRBD2 (6 bases). The CDR3 runs to 14 residues. In germline, CDR1 is MNHEY, CDR2 SVGEGT. CDR3 region: CASSQKLASNQQFF. The CDR3 region has the DNA TGTGCCAGCAGTCAGAAACTAGCCTCCAATCAGCAGTTCTTC.

The chain combines TRBV3-1 with TRBJ1-3; no clear D gene. Trimming pared 1 base from V and 4 bases from J, leaving 11 bases between. The germline CDR1 and CDR2 sequences are LGHDT and YNNKEL (reference sequence). The CDR3 has 15 residues. CDR3 loop: CASSQGTTSGNTIYF. DNA of the CDR3: TGTGCCAGCAGCCAAGGCACAACCTCCGGAAACACCATATATTTT.

This sequence joins TRBV7-3 and TRBJ1-1, with a possible D match to TRBD1 (6 bases). Germline CDR1 and CDR2: SGHTA and FQGTGA. V lost 1 base and J 5 bases, leaving 11 bases between the germline ends. The CDR3 is made up of 14 amino acids. The DNA of the CDR3 is TGTGCCAGCAGCTTAATTGGGGGGCTTACTGAAGCTTTCTTT. Its protein product is CASSLIGGLTEAFF.

The chain carries TRBV5-1 and TRBJ2-5; either TRBD1 or TRBD2 may fit D (5 bases each). The CDR3 consists of 13 residues. V lost 6 bases, J lost 1 base, and 10 bases lay in between. The V gene's germline CDR1 is SGHRS and CDR2 YFSETQ. CDR3 in DNA: TGCGCCAGCAAAGTCGGGACCCAAGAGACCCAGTACTTC. Its translation: CASKVGTQETQYF.

The chain employs TRBV6-1 and TRBJ2-1, with TRBD2 as a possible D gene (5 bases). CDR1 and CDR2 (germline): MNHNS, SASEGT. This CDR3 has 14 residues. Trimming stripped 4 bases from V and 3 bases from J, with 10 bases between. This chain's CDR3 is CASSAREHYNEQFF. CDR3 bases: TGTGCCAGCAGTGCGAGGGAGCACTACAATGAGCAGTTCTTC.

This clonotype was seen at least ten times. The chain employs TRBV20-1 and TRBJ2-6; no reliable D call. Looked up from germline, CDR1 is DFQATT and CDR2 is SNEGSKA (reference sequence). The V gene lost 2 bases and the J gene lost 2 bases, with 7 bases spanning the gap. The CDR3 sequence is 14 residues long. CDR3 in amino acids: CSARLDPGANVLTF. The CDR3 DNA follows: TGCAGTGCTAGATTAGACCCTGGGGCCAACGTCCTGACTTTC.

This clonotype was counted only a few times. The V call is TRBV6-6, the J call TRBJ1-3; perhaps TRBD1 as D (5 bases). The CDR3 runs 14 residues. V was trimmed by 2 bases and J by 4 bases, leaving 9 bases between them. Germline V gives CDR1 MNHNY, CDR2 SVGAGI (reference sequence). The CDR3 region has the DNA TGTGCCAGCAGTTACGGGGCGGGAGGAAACACCATATATTTT. Amino acid sequence: CASSYGAGGNTIYF.

The J gene is TRBJ2-3, the V gene TRBV5-1; D uncertain. This CDR3 is 12 amino acids long. V gave up 1 base and J gave up 6 bases, with 6 bases separating them. CDR1 and CDR2 (germline): SGHRS, YFSETQ. The CDR3 DNA reads as TGCGCCAGCAGCTTGAGTATCGATACGCAGTATTTT. Amino acids: CASSLSIDTQYF.

This clonotype was seen many times. The chain couples TRBV21-1 to TRBJ2-2; the D call of TRBD1 is as the table states it, not checked on the DNA. TRBV21-1 is a pseudogene segment. This CDR3 comprises 17 residues. The DNA for the CDR3 is TGTGCCAGCAGCAAAGTGGGGCGGACAGGGGACACCGGGGAGCTGTTTTTT. As protein: CASSKVGRTGDTGELFF.